The 18 T cell receptor beta chains below come from one sample, sequenced in a study of blood T cell repertoires in COVID-19. The method was immunoSEQ multiplex PCR; TCRdb's version includes in-frame clones alone and lacks a portion of them. The repertoire holds some 120,000 clones, about 80% seen once, with roughly 7% in the top ten. The material sequenced was peripheral blood. The receptor source for this set is a man between 65 and 85 years old with active or convalescent COVID-19.

This sequence joins TRBV19 and TRBJ1-2; the match to TRBD1 covers 9 bases. The length of the CDR3 is 16 residues. Trimming cost V 1 base and J 7 bases; bases outside gene matches: 10. The germline V gene encodes CDR1 LNHDA and CDR2 SQIVND (reference sequence). The DNA of the CDR3 is TGTGCCAGTAGTATAGGGGGCCGGGACAGGGTTTCTGGCTACACCTTC. Its translation: CASSIGGRDRVSGYTF.

J is TRBJ1-5 and V is TRBV20-1; the D is unclear. This CDR3 has 15 residues. Trimming stripped 3 bases from V and 2 bases from J, with 14 bases between. Germline-derived CDR1 and CDR2 are DFQATT and SNEGSKA (reference sequence). The CDR3 DNA reads TGCAGTGCTAGTCCCTCGGGTTGGGGCAATCAGCCCCAGCATTTT. This sequence encodes CSASPSGWGNQPQHF.

The rearrangement uses TRBV2 and TRBJ1-6; 9 bases line up with TRBD1. The CDR3 is 15 amino acids. V lost 8 bases to trimming and J lost 10 bases; unmatched junction nucleotides: 12. In germline, CDR1 is SNHLY, CDR2 FYNNEI. CDR3 amino acids: CASHPGGQGNSPLHF. CDR3 nucleotide sequence: TGTGCCAGCCACCCCGGGGGACAGGGAAACTCACCCCTCCACTTT.

V is TRBV19 and J is TRBJ1-5, with D perhaps matching TRBD1 (5 bases). CDR3 size: 14 residues. V lost 3 bases, J lost 6 bases, and 12 bases lay in between. Germline V lookup: CDR1 LNHDA, CDR2 SQIVND (reference sequence). In nucleotides, the CDR3 is TGTGCCAGTAGTATTCTCGGGGGAACTCAGCCCCAGCATTTT. It is translated as CASSILGGTQPQHF.

The chain links TRBV15 to TRBJ1-1, with D possibly TRBD1 on 6 matching bases. Deletions cut 1 base from V and 10 bases from J, with 16 bases between. Germline V CDR1 and CDR2: LNHNV, YYDKDF (reference sequence). This CDR3 region has 14 residues. CDR3 coding DNA: TGTGCCACCAGCAGAGTGACAGGCGGGTTAGGAGCTTTCTTT. This gives the protein CATSRVTGGLGAFF. The full variable domain, completed using reference TRBV15 and TRBJ1-1, is DAMVIQNPRYQVTQFGKPVTLSCSQTLNHNVMYWYQQKSSQAPKLLFHYYDKDFNNEADTPDNFQSRRPNTSFCFLDIRSPGLGDTAMYLCATSRVTGGLGAFFGQGTRLTVV.

This clone was detected once. V gene TRBV3-1 (or the pseudogene TRBV3-2) combines with J gene TRBJ1-1, with a tentative D call TRBD1 (6 bases). The CDR3 contains 15 residues. In germline, CDR1 is LGHDT, CDR2 YNNKEL (reference sequence). V lost 3 bases to trimming and J lost 4 bases, with 15 bases between them. The chain's CDR3 is CASSHAGVGFTEAFF. The CDR3 coding sequence is TGTGCCAGCAGCCATGCAGGGGTGGGATTCACTGAAGCTTTCTTT.

The rearrangement links TRBV11-3 to TRBJ2-1, with a tentative D call TRBD2 (5 bases). Germline V CDR1 and CDR2: SGHNT, YENEEA. CDR3 length equals 17 residues. V was clipped by 0 bases and J by 6 bases, with 18 bases between them. CDR3 coding DNA: TGTGCCAGCAGCTTAGATCAGAGCGGTGGTTACCTCAATGAGCAGTTCTTC. Protein: CASSLDQSGGYLNEQFF.

The V call is TRBV11-2, the J call TRBJ1-1; D may be TRBD1 (5 bases). Per the germline V gene, CDR1 is SGHAT and CDR2 is FQNNGV. The CDR3 contains 14 residues. V lost 2 bases, J lost 4 bases, and 11 bases lay in between. The CDR3 nucleotides are TGTGCCAGCAGCTTACAGGGATTTGTCACTGAAGCTTTCTTT. Protein sequence: CASSLQGFVTEAFF. The complete variable domain, with remaining parts taken from reference TRBV11-2 and TRBJ1-1, reads EAGVAQSPRYKIIEKRQSVAFWCNPISGHATLYWYQQILGQGPKLLIQFQNNGVVDDSQLPKDRFSAERLKGVDSTLKIQPAKLEDSAVYLCASSLQGFVTEAFFGQGTRLTVV.

The chain links TRBV5-1 to TRBJ1-1, with D possibly being TRBD1 (5 bases). Germline CDR1 SGHRS, CDR2 YFSETQ. The V and J ends lost 3 bases and 1 base respectively, with 13 bases between them. This CDR3 comprises 15 residues. In nucleotides, the CDR3 is TGCGCCAGCAGCTGGGGCCGACTAGGGAACACTGAAGCTTTCTTT. This gives the protein CASSWGRLGNTEAFF.

This chain links TRBV7-9 with TRBJ1-4; 8 nucleotides line up with TRBD1. The germline gives CDR1 SEHNR, CDR2 FQNEAQ (reference sequence). Trimming took 3 bases from V and 3 from J; bases not matched to a gene: 6. The length of the CDR3 is 16 residues. CDR3 nucleotide sequence: TGTGCCAGCAGCTTCGCCCAGGGGGCTGCTAATGAAAAACTGTTTTTT. Translated, it gives CASSFAQGAANEKLFF.

V is TRBV27 and J is TRBJ1-2; a possible D gene is TRBD1 (5 bases). The ends were cut back, 3 bases at V and 3 bases at J, with 14 bases in the middle. The CDR3 has 15 amino acids. The V gene's germline CDR1 is MNHEY and CDR2 SMNVEV (reference sequence). In nucleotides, the CDR3 is TGTGCCAGCAGTTTTGCAGGGAGGGATCACTATGGCTACACCTTC. Translating gives CASSFAGRDHYGYTF.

The rearrangement uses TRBV5-5 and TRBJ1-4, with 7 bases aligning to TRBD1. J gave up 6 bases and V 0 bases, and 17 bases lay outside the gene matches. The CDR3 covers 19 residues. Per the germline V gene, CDR1 is SGHKS and CDR2 is YYEKEE (reference sequence). CDR3 loop: CASSLEGTVGRGLDEKLFF. The CDR3, as DNA: TGTGCCAGCAGCTTGGAGGGGACAGTAGGGAGAGGCCTGGATGAAAAACTGTTTTTT.

The chain employs TRBV18 and TRBJ1-4, with a weak D call TRBD1 (6 bases). This CDR3 has 14 amino acids. Germline V gives CDR1 KGHSH, CDR2 LQKENI. V lost 1 base to trimming and J lost 5 bases, with 8 bases between them. The CDR3 reads CASSPRDRNEKLFF. The CDR3 nucleotides read TGTGCCAGCTCACCACGAGACAGGAATGAAAAACTGTTTTTT.

This clone was seen only once. V is TRBV19 and J is TRBJ2-7; perhaps TRBD1 as D (6 bases). The CDR3 runs 15 residues. V lost 4 bases to trimming and J lost 6 bases, with 19 bases between them. The germline CDR1 and CDR2 sequences are LNHDA and SQIVND (reference sequence). This CDR3 reads CASSTGASQGGEQYF. The CDR3 region has the DNA TGTGCCAGTAGTACCGGGGCATCCCAAGGGGGCGAGCAGTACTTC.

The chain is built from TRBV6-7 and TRBJ2-2, with D possibly being TRBD2 (6 bases). Being an ORF, TRBV6-7 has a function that is uncertain. The CDR3 consists of 13 residues. The V gene lost 8 bases and the J gene lost 6 bases, with 13 bases spanning the gap. In nucleotides, the CDR3 is TGTGCCAGCTGGGGGGAGTGGGCCGGGGAGCTGTTTTTT. Its protein is CASWGEWAGELFF.

J is TRBJ1-1 and V is TRBV27; possible D gene TRBD1, 5 bases. The V end lost 0 bases, the J end lost 1 base, and 6 bases lay between the germline ends. Germline CDR1 and CDR2: MNHEY and SMNVEV (reference sequence). CDR3 size: 14 residues. CDR3: CASSLSDRNTEAFF. The CDR3 DNA reads TGTGCCAGCAGTTTATCAGACAGGAACACTGAAGCTTTCTTT.

Notes on this clone: The sample has other DNA sequences that encode this CDR3 too. The V call is TRBV7-2, the J call TRBJ1-5, with D possibly being TRBD1 (6 bases). This CDR3 comprises 15 residues. Trimming stripped 1 base from V and 3 bases from J, with 10 bases between. CDR1 is SGHTA and CDR2 is FQGNSA in the germline V gene. CDR3 in amino acids: CASSLVAGANQPQHF. The CDR3 nucleotides read TGTGCCAGCAGCTTAGTTGCAGGGGCCAATCAGCCCCAGCATTTT. The full variable domain, rest sourced from reference TRBV7-2 and TRBJ1-5, is GAGVSQSPSNKVTEKGKDVELRCDPISGHTALYWYRQSLGQGLEFLIYFQGNSAPDKSGLPSDRFSAERTGGSVSTLTIQRTQQEDSAVYLCASSLVAGANQPQHFGDGTRLSIL.

The gene calls are TRBV5-4 and TRBJ1-2, with a weak D call TRBD1 (6 bases). Germline values: CDR1 SGHNT, CDR2 YYREEE (reference sequence). The CDR3 has 15 residues. Trimming removed 4 bases from V and 2 bases from J, with 15 bases in between. The CDR3, as DNA: TGTGCCAGCAGCACGCAGGGGTCTCGGAACTATGGCTACACCTTC. Its translation is CASSTQGSRNYGYTF.